One sample yielded the 13 T cell receptor beta chains listed below, sequenced in a study of blood T cell repertoires in COVID-19. Profiling relied on immunoSEQ multiplex PCR, and the TCRdb table lists in-frame clones only, not all of them. This table has about 210,000 clones, 70% to 90% appearing once. Source material: peripheral blood. The receptors derive from a woman in her forties with acute or convalescent COVID-19.

The J gene is TRBJ1-2, the V gene TRBV24-1, with D unresolved. Per the germline V gene, CDR1 is KGHDR and CDR2 is SFDVKD. This CDR3 has 11 residues. V was trimmed by 3 bases and J by 8 bases, leaving 6 bases between them. CDR3 in amino acids: CATSDSGGYTF. In DNA form, the CDR3 reads TGTGCCACCAGTGATAGCGGAGGCTACACCTTC.

V is TRBV29-1 and J is TRBJ1-4, with D unresolved. The CDR3 covers 13 residues. Germline V gene data show CDR1 as SQVTM and CDR2 as ANQGSEA. The ends were cut back, 4 bases at V and 3 bases at J, with 9 bases in the middle. In DNA, the CDR3 is TGCAGCGTTGGGGAGGGATCTAATGAAAAACTGTTTTTT. As protein: CSVGEGSNEKLFF.

J is TRBJ1-4 and V is TRBV5-6; maybe TRBD1 (6 bases). The CDR3 runs to 15 residues. The V end was cut by 5 bases, the J end by 1 base, with 12 bases between. Germline values: CDR1 SGHDT, CDR2 YYEEEE. In DNA, the CDR3 is TGTGCCAGCAGGCATACAGGGAGAACTAATGAAAAACTGTTTTTT. This sequence encodes CASRHTGRTNEKLFF.

The genes are TRBV5-6 and TRBJ1-2, with TRBD1 identical over 9 bases. Germline V CDR1 and CDR2: SGHDT, YYEEEE. The CDR3 has 14 residues. With V trimmed by 3 bases and J by 6 bases, 6 bases remained unmatched. Here the CDR3 DNA reads TGTGCCAGCAGCTGGGGGACAGGGACCCATGGCTACACCTTC. It specifies CASSWGTGTHGYTF.

The chain couples TRBV5-8 to TRBJ1-2; unclear D gene. This CDR3 contains 15 residues. The V end lost 2 bases, the J end lost 6 bases, and 17 bases lay between the germline ends. Germline assignment: CDR1 SGHTS and CDR2 YDEGEE. DNA for the CDR3: TGTGCCAGCAGCTTATACACGGACGGGGATCATGGCTACACCTTC. Encoded protein: CASSLYTDGDHGYTF.

This chain connects TRBV27 to TRBJ1-2; 12 nucleotides match TRBD1. V lost 5 bases, J lost 8 bases, and 3 bases stayed unmatched. The CDR3 is made up of 13 amino acids. The germline V gene has CDR1 MNHEY and CDR2 SMNVEV (reference sequence). The CDR3 loop reads CASSPGTGGGYTF. The CDR3 nucleotides read TGTGCCAGCAGTCCCGGGACAGGGGGCGGCTACACCTTC.

This clone was seen a single time. The CDR3 is CASSVTRDRGSNTGELFF. Written as DNA, the CDR3 is TGTGCCAGCAGTGTGACACGGGACAGGGGCTCGAACACCGGGGAGCTGTTTTTT. The chain has TRBV6-1 and TRBJ2-2, with 10 bases lining up with TRBD1. Germline-derived CDR1 and CDR2 are MNHNS and SASEGT. The CDR3 contains 18 residues. The junction had 8 bases not matched to a gene; V was cut back by 4 bases and J by 0 bases.

The chain is built from TRBV21-1 and TRBJ1-3; no check of the table's D call, TRBD1, against the DNA was made. TRBV21-1 is a known pseudogene. This CDR3 region has 14 residues. The CDR3 spells CASSPTGAGNTIYF. CDR3 nucleotide sequence: TGTGCCAGCAGCCCTACAGGGGCGGGAAACACCATATATTTT.

This clone showed up just once. The chain is built from TRBV18 and TRBJ2-7; 9 nucleotides align to TRBD2. This CDR3 region has 14 residues. Germline lookup yields CDR1 KGHSH and CDR2 LQKENI. The J segment lost 3 bases and the V segment lost 3 bases, leaving 3 bases of the junction unmatched. Here the CDR3 reads CASSPSGGYYEQYV. The DNA of the CDR3 is TGTGCCAGCTCACCGAGCGGGGGGTACTACGAGCAGTACGTC.

The chain links TRBV6-5 to TRBJ2-2; 8 bases are a match to TRBD1. The V and J ends lost 6 bases and 7 bases, in that order; junction bases with no gene match: 4. Germline V gene lookup returns CDR1 MNHEY and CDR2 SVGAGI. The CDR3 sequence is 13 residues long. The CDR3 bases are TGTGCCAGCAGGGACAGGGTGATCGGGGAGCTGTTTTTT. The encoded protein is CASRDRVIGELFF.

This chain links TRBV6-1 with TRBJ2-5; weak D call: TRBD2 (5 bases). Germline V gene sequence: CDR1 MNHNS, CDR2 SASEGT. This CDR3 is 16 amino acids long. V shed 2 bases and J shed 4 bases, with 17 bases lying between them. As DNA, the CDR3 is TGTGCCAGCAGTGAATTCGGGCTGGCGAGCGGAGAGACCCAGTACTTC. It yields the protein CASSEFGLASGETQYF.

This clone was observed once. The J gene is TRBJ1-4, the V gene TRBV20-1; 8 bases align to TRBD1. Unmatched junction bases numbered 3, after V lost 3 bases and J lost 6 bases. Germline lookup yields CDR1 DFQATT and CDR2 SNEGSKA (reference sequence). The CDR3 is made up of 13 amino acids. The CDR3: CSASQGAYEKLFF. The CDR3 DNA follows: TGCAGTGCTAGTCAGGGGGCTTATGAAAAACTGTTTTTT.

This rearrangement joins TRBV19 to TRBJ2-3; D may be TRBD1 (6 bases). V was clipped by 1 base and J by 2 bases, with 13 bases between them. This CDR3 has 16 amino acids. CDR1 is LNHDA and CDR2 is SQIVND in the germline V gene (reference sequence). For the CDR3, the DNA is TGTGCCAGTAGTATAGCCCCAGGGGTCATCACAGATACGCAGTATTTT. It codes for CASSIAPGVITDTQYF.